The T cell receptor beta chain described here comes from a study of vaccination effects on CD4 cells after COVID-19. V was clipped by 5 bases and J by 0 bases, with 7 bases between them. There are 13 residues in the CDR3. Germline CDR1 is KGHSH and CDR2 is LQKENI. Some clones are missing from TCRdb's copy, which holds only in-frame ones; the method was immunoSEQ multiplex PCR. The sample includes about 66,000 clones, 72% of them seen just once. The table lists this clone with a few counts. Its matching antigen is unknown. When less than 12 days of culture had elapsed, CD4+ T cells were isolated. The specimen comprised CD4+ T cells from PBMCs cultured without peptide, sampled before COVID-19 vaccination. The J gene is TRBJ1-1, the V gene TRBV18; D is unresolved. The sequence was collected from a human donor who had a prior SARS-CoV-2 infection. CDR3 nucleotide sequence: TGTGCCAGCTCAGACACAGTGAACACTGAAGCTTTCTTT. Translating it yields CASSDTVNTEAFF.